This TCR beta chain was documented in a study of CD8 T cells in ankylosing spondylitis. TCRdb called the 5' RACE reads again in MiXCR, with one record for every CDR3 protein. The sample consists of some 450,000 distinct CDR3 sequences, more than 15% of them appearing once. General study findings and limits: Typical of ankylosing spondylitis blood, it appeared, was a TCR beta motif of several highly homologous variants.

On this clonotype: What it binds is unknown.

V lost 1 base, J lost 4 bases, and 5 bases stayed unmatched. CDR3 length: 16 residues. Per germline, CDR1 MNHNS and CDR2 SASEGT. The sequencing input was blood, either unsorted or a sorted T cell fraction (not recorded which). This TCR derives from a male donor with ankylosing spondylitis. The rearrangement links TRBV6-1 to TRBJ2-2; 8 bases line up with TRBD2. CDR3 DNA: TGTGCCAGCAGTGAAGTGACGGGGGGGCCCACCGGGGAGCTGTTTTTT. Its protein is CASSEVTGGPTGELFF.